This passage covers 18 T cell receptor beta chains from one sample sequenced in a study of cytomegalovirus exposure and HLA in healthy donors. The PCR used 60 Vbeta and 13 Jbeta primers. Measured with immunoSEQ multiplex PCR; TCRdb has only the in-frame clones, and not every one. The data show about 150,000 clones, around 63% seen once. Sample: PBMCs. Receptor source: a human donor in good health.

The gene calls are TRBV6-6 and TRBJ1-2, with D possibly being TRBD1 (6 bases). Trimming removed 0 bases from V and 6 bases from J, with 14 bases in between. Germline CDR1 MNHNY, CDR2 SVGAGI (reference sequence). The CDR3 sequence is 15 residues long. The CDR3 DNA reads TGTGCCAGCAGTTACTCGAAACCAACAGGGCATGGCTACACCTTC. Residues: CASSYSKPTGHGYTF.

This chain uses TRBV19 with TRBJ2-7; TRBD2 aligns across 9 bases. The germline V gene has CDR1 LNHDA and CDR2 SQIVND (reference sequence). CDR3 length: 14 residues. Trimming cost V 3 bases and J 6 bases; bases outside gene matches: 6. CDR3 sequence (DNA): TGTGCCAGTAGTATTCGGGGACTAGCCGGCGAGCAGTACTTC. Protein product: CASSIRGLAGEQYF.

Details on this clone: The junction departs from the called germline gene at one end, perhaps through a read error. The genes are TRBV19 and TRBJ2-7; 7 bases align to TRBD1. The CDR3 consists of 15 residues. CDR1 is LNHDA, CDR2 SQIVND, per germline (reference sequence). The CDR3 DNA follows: TGTGCCAGTAGTTTAGATGGACAGGCCCCAAACGAGCAGTACTTC. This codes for CASSLDGQAPNEQYF.

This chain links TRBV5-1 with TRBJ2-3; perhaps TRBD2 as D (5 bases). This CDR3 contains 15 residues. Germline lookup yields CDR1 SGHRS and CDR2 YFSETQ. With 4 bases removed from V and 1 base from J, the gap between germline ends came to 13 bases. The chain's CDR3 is CASSPGWRGTDTQYF. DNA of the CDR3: TGCGCCAGCAGCCCCGGATGGCGGGGCACAGATACGCAGTATTTT.

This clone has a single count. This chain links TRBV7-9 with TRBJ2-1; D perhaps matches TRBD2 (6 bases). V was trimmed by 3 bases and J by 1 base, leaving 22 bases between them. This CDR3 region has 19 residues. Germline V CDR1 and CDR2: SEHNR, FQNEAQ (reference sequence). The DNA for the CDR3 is TGTGCCAGCAGCTTTGCCGGAGGGGCCCTCTATTGGTCCTACAATGAGCAGTTCTTC. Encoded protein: CASSFAGGALYWSYNEQFF.

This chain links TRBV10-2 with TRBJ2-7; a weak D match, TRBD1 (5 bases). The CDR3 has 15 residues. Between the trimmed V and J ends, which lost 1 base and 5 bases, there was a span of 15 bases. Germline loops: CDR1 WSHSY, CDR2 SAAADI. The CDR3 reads CASSELDSLIHEQYF. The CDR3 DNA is TGCGCCAGCAGTGAGTTAGACAGTCTAATCCACGAGCAGTACTTC.

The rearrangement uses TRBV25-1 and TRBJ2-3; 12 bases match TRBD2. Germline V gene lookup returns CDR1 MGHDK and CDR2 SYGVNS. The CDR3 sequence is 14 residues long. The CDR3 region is CAPEGGLAGDTQYF. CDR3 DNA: TGTGCGCCCGAGGGGGGACTAGCGGGAGATACGCAGTATTTT.

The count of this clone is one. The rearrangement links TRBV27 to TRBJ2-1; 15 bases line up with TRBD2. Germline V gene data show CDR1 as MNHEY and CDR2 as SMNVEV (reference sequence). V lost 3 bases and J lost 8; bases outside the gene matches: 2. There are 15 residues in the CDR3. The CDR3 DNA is TGTGCCAGCAGTTTTGGGACTAGCGGGAGGTATGAGCAGTTCTTC. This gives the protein CASSFGTSGRYEQFF.

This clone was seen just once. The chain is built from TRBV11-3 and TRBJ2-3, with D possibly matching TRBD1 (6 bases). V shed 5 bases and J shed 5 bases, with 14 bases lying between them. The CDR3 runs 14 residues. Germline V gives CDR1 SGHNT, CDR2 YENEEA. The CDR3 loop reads CASSQDRTEDTQYF. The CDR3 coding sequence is TGTGCCAGCAGCCAAGACAGGACAGAAGATACGCAGTATTTT. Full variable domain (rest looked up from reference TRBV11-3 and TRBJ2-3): EAGVVQSPRYKIIEKKQPVAFWCNPISGHNTLYWYLQNLGQGPELLIRYENEEAVDDSQLPKDRFSAERLKGVDSTLKIQPAELGDSAVYLCASSQDRTEDTQYFGPGTRLTVL.

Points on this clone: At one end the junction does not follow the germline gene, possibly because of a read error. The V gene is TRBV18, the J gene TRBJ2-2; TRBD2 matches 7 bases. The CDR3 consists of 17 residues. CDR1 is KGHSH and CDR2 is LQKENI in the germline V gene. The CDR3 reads CASSPNSGTSNTGELLF. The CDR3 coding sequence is TGTGCCAGCTCACCAAACAGCGGGACCAGTAACACCGGGGAGCTGCTTTTT.

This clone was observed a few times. The CDR3 reads CASMEAIRDQPQHF. The CDR3 nucleotides read TGTGCCAGTATGGAGGCCATTCGCGATCAGCCCCAGCATTTT. The V call is TRBV19, the J call TRBJ1-5; no clear D. The V end was cut by 7 bases, the J end by 5 bases, with 15 bases between. The CDR3 runs to 14 residues. Germline V gene sequence: CDR1 LNHDA, CDR2 SQIVND (reference sequence). Supplemented by reference TRBV19 and TRBJ1-5, the full variable domain reads DGGITQSPKYLFRKEGQNVTLSCEQNLNHDAMYWYRQDPGQGLRLIYYSQIVNDFQKGDIAEGYSVSREKKESFPLTVTSAQKNPTAFYLCASMEAIRDQPQHFGDGTRLSIL.

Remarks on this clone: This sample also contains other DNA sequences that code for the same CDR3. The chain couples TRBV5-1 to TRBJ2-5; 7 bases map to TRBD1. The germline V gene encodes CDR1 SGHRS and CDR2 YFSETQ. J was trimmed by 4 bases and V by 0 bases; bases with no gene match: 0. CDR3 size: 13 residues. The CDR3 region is CASSLEGAETQYF. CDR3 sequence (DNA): TGCGCCAGCAGCTTGGAGGGGGCAGAGACCCAGTACTTC.

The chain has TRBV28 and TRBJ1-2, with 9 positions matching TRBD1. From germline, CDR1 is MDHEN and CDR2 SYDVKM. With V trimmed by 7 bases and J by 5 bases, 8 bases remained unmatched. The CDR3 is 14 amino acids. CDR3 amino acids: CASKPSDRGYGYTF. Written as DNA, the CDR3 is TGTGCCAGCAAACCCTCGGACAGGGGTTATGGCTACACCTTC.

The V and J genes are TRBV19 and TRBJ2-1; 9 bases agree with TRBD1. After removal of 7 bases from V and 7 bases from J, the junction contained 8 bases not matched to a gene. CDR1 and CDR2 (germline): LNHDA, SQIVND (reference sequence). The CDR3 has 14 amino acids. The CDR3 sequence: CASNSQGADNEQFF. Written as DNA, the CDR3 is TGTGCCAGTAACTCACAGGGGGCGGATAATGAGCAGTTCTTC.

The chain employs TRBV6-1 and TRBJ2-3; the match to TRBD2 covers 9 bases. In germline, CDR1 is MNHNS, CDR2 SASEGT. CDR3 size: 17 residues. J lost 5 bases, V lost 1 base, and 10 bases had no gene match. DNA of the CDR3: TGTGCCAGCAGTGAAGGCGAGCGGGAGGCCTGGGAAGATACGCAGTATTTT. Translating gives CASSEGEREAWEDTQYF.

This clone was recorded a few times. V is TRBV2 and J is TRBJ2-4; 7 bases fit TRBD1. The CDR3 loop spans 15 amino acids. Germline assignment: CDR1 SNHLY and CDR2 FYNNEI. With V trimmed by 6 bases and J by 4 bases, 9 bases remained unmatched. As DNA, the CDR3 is TGTGCCAGCAGGCAAGACAGGGACCGAAAAAACATTCAGTACTTC. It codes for CASRQDRDRKNIQYF.

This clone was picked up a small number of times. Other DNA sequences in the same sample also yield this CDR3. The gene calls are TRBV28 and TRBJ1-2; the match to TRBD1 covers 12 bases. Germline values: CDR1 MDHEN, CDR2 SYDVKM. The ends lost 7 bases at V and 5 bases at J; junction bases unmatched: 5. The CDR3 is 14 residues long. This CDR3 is CASTTGQGAYGYTF. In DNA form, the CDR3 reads TGTGCCAGCACAACGGGACAGGGGGCGTATGGCTACACCTTC.

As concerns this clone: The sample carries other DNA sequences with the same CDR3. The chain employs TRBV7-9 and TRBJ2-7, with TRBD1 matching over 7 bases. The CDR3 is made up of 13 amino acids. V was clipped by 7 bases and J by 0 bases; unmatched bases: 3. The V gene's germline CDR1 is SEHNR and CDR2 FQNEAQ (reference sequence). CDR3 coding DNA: TGTGCCAGCACCGGGACAGCCTCCTACGAGCAGTACTTC. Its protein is CASTGTASYEQYF.